The 29 T cell receptor beta chains below come from one sample, sequenced in a study of blood T cell repertoires in COVID-19. The assay was immunoSEQ multiplex PCR, and TCRdb's table has in-frame clones only and misses some. The profile covers around 250,000 clones, with about 83% appearing a single time and 5% to 6% taken by the ten largest. The sequenced sample consisted of peripheral blood. These receptor sequences come from a man at least 80 years old with acute or convalescent COVID-19.

The chain employs TRBV30 and TRBJ1-6, with D unclear. V shed 7 bases and J shed 10 bases, with 17 bases lying between them. The CDR3 is 13 amino acids. From germline, CDR1 is GTSNPN and CDR2 SVGIG (reference sequence). CDR3 residues: CAYEAFGSSPLHF. CDR3 DNA: TGTGCCTATGAGGCCTTTGGGAGCTCACCCCTCCACTTT.

A single count supports this clone. The genes are TRBV19 and TRBJ1-5; tentative D call: TRBD1 (5 bases). V was pared by 6 bases and J by 9 bases, with 15 bases between. The CDR3 length is 13 residues. Germline V gene lookup returns CDR1 LNHDA and CDR2 SQIVND (reference sequence). CDR3 in amino acids: CASSGTSLGPQHF. The DNA for the CDR3 is TGTGCCAGTAGCGGGACTTCCCTTGGGCCCCAGCATTTT.

This clone came up once. The rearrangement links TRBV2 to TRBJ1-5; unclear D gene. Germline V gives CDR1 SNHLY, CDR2 FYNNEI. Trimming pared 3 bases from V and 7 bases from J, leaving 10 bases between. The CDR3 has 13 amino acids. CDR3 sequence: CASSDGGRQPQHF. The CDR3 bases are TGTGCCAGCAGTGACGGAGGGCGGCAGCCCCAGCATTTT. The full variable domain, with the rest looked up from reference TRBV2 and TRBJ1-5, is EPEVTQTPSHQVTQMGQEVILRCVPISNHLYFYWYRQILGQKVEFLVSFYNNEISEKSEIFDDQFSVERPDGSNFTLKIRSTKLEDSAMYFCASSDGGRQPQHFGDGTRLSIL.

Points on this clone: Other nucleotide sequences from this sample produce the same CDR3. The chain recombines TRBV7-2 with TRBJ2-7; tentative D call: TRBD2 (6 bases). The CDR3 totals 13 residues. V gave up 3 bases and J gave up 7 bases, with 13 bases separating them. Germline lookup yields CDR1 SGHTA and CDR2 FQGNSA. CDR3: CASSLVGGSEQYF. DNA for the CDR3: TGTGCCAGCAGCTTGGTCGGGGGAAGTGAGCAGTACTTC.

V gene TRBV19 combines with J gene TRBJ2-1; 13 nucleotides match TRBD2. Germline CDR1 reads LNHDA; CDR2 reads SQIVND (reference sequence). The CDR3 length is 15 residues. Trimming removed 7 bases from V and 4 bases from J; junction bases left unmatched: 4. The CDR3, as DNA: TGTGCCAGTAATGGACTAGCGGGAGTTTACAATGAGCAGTTCTTC. Amino acids: CASNGLAGVYNEQFF.

J is TRBJ2-2 and V is TRBV24-1, with 11 bases matching TRBD2. V was clipped by 11 bases and J by 8 bases; unmatched bases: 9. Germline V gene data show CDR1 as KGHDR and CDR2 as SFDVKD. CDR3 length equals 14 residues. In DNA form, the CDR3 reads TGTGCCATCGCGACTAGCGGGATAAGTGGGGAGCTGTTTTTT. Its protein product is CAIATSGISGELFF.

In its sample, this clone was seen many times. The chain recombines TRBV11-1 with TRBJ2-7; D is undetermined. This CDR3 is built from 15 residues. The V end was cut by 5 bases, the J end by 0 bases, with 14 bases between. The germline CDR1 and CDR2 sequences are SGHAT and FQDESV (reference sequence). CDR3 sequence reads: CASSQPDTDSYEQYF. The CDR3 DNA is TGTGCCAGCAGCCAACCAGACACCGACTCCTACGAGCAGTACTTC.

The chain recombines TRBV6-5 with TRBJ2-1; D may be TRBD2 (6 bases). The length of the CDR3 is 13 residues. From germline, CDR1 is MNHEY and CDR2 SVGAGI. Trimming left V 6 bases short and J 12 bases short, with 18 bases between. In DNA, the CDR3 is TGTGCCAGCAGCATGACACCAAGGGGAGGGCAGTTCTTC. Protein product: CASSMTPRGGQFF.

This rearrangement joins TRBV18 to TRBJ2-3; D is uncertain. This CDR3 has 13 amino acids. The V end lost 6 bases, the J end lost 2 bases, and 9 bases lay between the germline ends. Per the germline V gene, CDR1 is KGHSH and CDR2 is LQKENI. The chain's CDR3 is CASSQLDTDTQYF. The CDR3 nucleotides are TGTGCCAGCTCTCAACTCGACACAGATACGCAGTATTTT.

This chain joins TRBV19 and TRBJ1-5; D is possibly TRBD1 (5 bases). CDR1 and CDR2 (germline): LNHDA, SQIVND (reference sequence). V was shortened by 0 bases and J by 6 bases, with 6 bases between the two germline ends. The CDR3 is 13 amino acids. The CDR3 DNA follows: TGTGCCAGTAGTATAGATCAGGGTCAGCCCCAGCATTTT. Residues: CASSIDQGQPQHF.

This chain joins TRBV27 and TRBJ2-5, with 14 bases that match TRBD2. Trimming at V came to 4 bases and at J to 6 bases, leaving 7 bases not matched to a gene. CDR3 size: 16 residues. Germline values: CDR1 MNHEY, CDR2 SMNVEV (reference sequence). CDR3 residues: CASSSVTSGGAKTQYF. For the CDR3, the DNA is TGTGCCAGCAGTTCAGTGACTAGCGGGGGGGCTAAGACCCAGTACTTC.

This chain uses TRBV10-3 with TRBJ1-3, with 9 bases identical to TRBD1. The germline CDR1 and CDR2 sequences are ENHRY and SYGVKD. The CDR3 has 16 residues. Trimming cost V 5 bases and J 3 bases; bases outside gene matches: 8. The CDR3 DNA sequence: TGTGCCATCAGTCCCAAACAGGGGGCGTATGGAAACACCATATATTTT. Translated, it gives CAISPKQGAYGNTIYF.

The sample holds a few counts of this clone. The chain combines TRBV5-1 with TRBJ2-2, with 10 bases that match TRBD1. The CDR3 is made up of 15 amino acids. With V trimmed by 0 bases and J by 4 bases, 0 bases remained unmatched. The V gene's germline CDR1 is SGHRS and CDR2 YFSETQ. CDR3 in amino acids: CASSLGTGGTGELFF. CDR3 in DNA: TGCGCCAGCAGCTTGGGGACAGGGGGCACCGGGGAGCTGTTTTTT. Filled out from reference TRBV5-1 and TRBJ2-2, the complete variable domain reads KAGVTQTPRYLIKTRGQQVTLSCSPISGHRSVSWYQQTPGQGLQFLFEYFSETQRNKGNFPGRFSGRQFSNSRSEMNVSTLELGDSALYLCASSLGTGGTGELFFGEGSRLTVL.

V is TRBV6-5 and J is TRBJ1-4; 8 nucleotides align to TRBD1. The CDR3 consists of 14 residues. Germline V gene lookup returns CDR1 MNHEY and CDR2 SVGAGI. The ends lost 7 bases at V and 5 bases at J; junction bases unmatched: 6. CDR3 sequence: CASIRTGWNEKLFF. As DNA, the CDR3 is TGTGCCAGCATCCGGACAGGGTGGAATGAAAAACTGTTTTTT.

The chain links TRBV5-1 to TRBJ2-5, with 10 bases identical to TRBD2. The CDR3 length is 14 residues. CDR1 is SGHRS, CDR2 YFSETQ, per germline. With 4 bases clipped from V and 2 bases from J, the junction kept 2 bases outside the gene matches. The CDR3 protein is CASSPSGSQETQYF. The CDR3 DNA is TGCGCCAGCAGCCCTAGCGGGAGTCAAGAGACCCAGTACTTC.

The rearrangement uses TRBV4-1 and TRBJ1-2, with 7 bases aligning to TRBD1. Per germline, CDR1 MGHRA and CDR2 YSYEKL. V was pared by 3 bases and J by 7 bases, with 8 bases of the junction left unmatched. The CDR3 is 14 amino acids. CDR3 amino acids: CASSQGDRAGGYTF. CDR3 coding DNA: TGCGCCAGCAGCCAGGGAGACAGGGCTGGTGGCTACACCTTC.

The V and J genes are TRBV6-5 and TRBJ2-3; a possible D gene is TRBD2 (5 bases). The CDR3 has 15 residues. V was clipped by 5 bases and J by 1 base, with 13 bases between them. Germline assignment: CDR1 MNHEY and CDR2 SVGAGI. CDR3 coding DNA: TGTGCCAGCAGTAGCGGAACCCTCGGCACAGATACGCAGTATTTT. It codes for CASSSGTLGTDTQYF.

The chain combines TRBV6-1 with TRBJ2-1; the match to TRBD2 covers 13 bases. There are 17 residues in the CDR3. Trimming at V came to 4 bases and at J to 5 bases, leaving 8 bases not matched to a gene. Germline lookup yields CDR1 MNHNS and CDR2 SASEGT. CDR3 loop: CASSGRTSGRTDNEQFF. CDR3 nucleotides: TGTGCCAGCAGTGGTCGGACTAGCGGGAGAACGGACAATGAGCAGTTCTTC.

This clone was seen a handful of times. The chain carries TRBV18 and TRBJ2-1; 9 nucleotides agree with TRBD2. CDR3 length: 17 amino acids. From germline, CDR1 is KGHSH and CDR2 LQKENI. After removal of 3 bases from V and 8 bases from J, the junction contained 14 bases not matched to a gene. The CDR3 is CASSPYVGAGGLDEQFF. In DNA form, the CDR3 reads TGTGCCAGCTCACCGTACGTCGGCGCGGGGGGGCTGGATGAGCAGTTCTTC. The variable domain in full, with the rest retrieved from reference TRBV18 and TRBJ2-1, is NAGVMQNPRHLVRRRGQEARLRCSPMKGHSHVYWYRQLPEEGLKFMVYLQKENIIDESGMPKERFSAEFPKEGPSILRIQQVVRGDSAAYFCASSPYVGAGGLDEQFFGPGTRLTVL.

This chain connects TRBV19 to TRBJ1-3; maybe TRBD1 (5 bases). In germline, CDR1 is LNHDA, CDR2 SQIVND (reference sequence). The CDR3 length is 14 residues. Trimming left V 3 bases short and J 7 bases short, with 13 bases between. The CDR3 sequence: CASSMEPKGNTIYF. CDR3 coding DNA: TGTGCCAGTAGTATGGAACCGAAGGGGAACACCATATATTTT.

The chain combines TRBV6-5 with TRBJ2-7; possible D gene TRBD2, 5 bases. V was shortened by 8 bases and J by 7 bases, with 18 bases between the two germline ends. Germline CDR1 is MNHEY and CDR2 is SVGAGI. The CDR3 spans 13 residues. The CDR3 DNA reads as TGTGCCAGCCTATCGGCGGGTAAGGGTGAGCAGTACTTC. Its protein is CASLSAGKGEQYF.

The chain is built from TRBV7-8 and TRBJ1-5; 7 positions match TRBD1. V lost 5 bases and J lost 5; bases outside the gene matches: 3. The CDR3 runs to 13 residues. CDR1 and CDR2 (germline): SGHVS, FQNEAQ. The CDR3 DNA is TGTGCCAGCAGCGTCACAGGGGATCAGCCCCAGCATTTT. Translation: CASSVTGDQPQHF.

The chain links TRBV10-3 to TRBJ2-7; 9 nucleotides match TRBD1. Germline assignment: CDR1 ENHRY and CDR2 SYGVKD. CDR3 length equals 16 residues. V was pared by 4 bases and J by 1 base, with 8 bases of the junction left unmatched. The CDR3 DNA sequence: TGTGCCATCAGTGTGGTGAGTGGGACAGGGTCCTACGAGCAGTACTTC. Amino acid sequence: CAISVVSGTGSYEQYF.

The chain links TRBV30 to TRBJ1-2; 8 positions agree with TRBD1. The CDR3 totals 18 residues. The V gene's germline CDR1 is GTSNPN and CDR2 SVGIG (reference sequence). V gave up 2 bases and J gave up 6 bases; unmatched junction bases: 20. The CDR3 is CAWSFTGGLSRTRDGYTF. DNA of the CDR3: TGTGCCTGGAGTTTTACAGGGGGATTGTCCCGAACAAGGGATGGCTACACCTTC.

The chain combines TRBV6-5 with TRBJ2-5; 9 bases fit TRBD1. The CDR3 is made up of 15 amino acids. From germline, CDR1 is MNHEY and CDR2 SVGAGI. J lost 7 bases, V lost 7 bases, and 13 bases had no gene match. The CDR3 loop reads CASTPEGTGMGTQYF. In nucleotides, the CDR3 is TGTGCCAGCACCCCAGAAGGGACAGGGATGGGGACCCAGTACTTC.

The rearrangement links TRBV5-4 to TRBJ1-2, with TRBD1 identical over 8 bases. V gave up 5 bases and J gave up 2 bases; unmatched junction bases: 5. Germline V gene sequence: CDR1 SGHNT, CDR2 YYREEE (reference sequence). The CDR3 is made up of 14 amino acids. The CDR3 DNA reads as TGTGCCAGCAGAACCGGGACAGGAAACTATGGCTACACCTTC. Protein: CASRTGTGNYGYTF.

The J gene is TRBJ2-1, the V gene TRBV3-1 (or the pseudogene TRBV3-2), with 10 bases matching TRBD2. CDR3 length: 14 residues. Germline V gives CDR1 LGHDT, CDR2 YNNKEL (reference sequence). Germline trimming cut 0 bases from V and 11 bases from J; bases unmatched to any gene: 4. Here the CDR3 DNA reads TGTGCCAGCAGCCAAGAAACACTAGCGGGGAAGCAGTTCTTC. It codes for CASSQETLAGKQFF.

The chain couples TRBV25-1 to TRBJ2-5; 7 nucleotides agree with TRBD2. The germline V gene encodes CDR1 MGHDK and CDR2 SYGVNS. CDR3 size: 14 residues. Trimming cost V 2 bases and J 0 bases; bases outside gene matches: 0. The CDR3 coding sequence is TGTGCCAGCAGTGAACTAGCGGACCAAGAGACCCAGTACTTC. Its translation is CASSELADQETQYF.

The chain is built from TRBV20-1 and TRBJ1-2, with a possible D match to TRBD1 (6 bases). Trimming pared 3 bases from V and 0 bases from J, leaving 11 bases between. Germline CDR1 is DFQATT and CDR2 is SNEGSKA (reference sequence). This CDR3 contains 14 residues. The CDR3 protein is CSASRSGANYGYTF. CDR3 DNA sequence: TGCAGTGCTAGTCGGTCAGGGGCTAACTATGGCTACACCTTC.